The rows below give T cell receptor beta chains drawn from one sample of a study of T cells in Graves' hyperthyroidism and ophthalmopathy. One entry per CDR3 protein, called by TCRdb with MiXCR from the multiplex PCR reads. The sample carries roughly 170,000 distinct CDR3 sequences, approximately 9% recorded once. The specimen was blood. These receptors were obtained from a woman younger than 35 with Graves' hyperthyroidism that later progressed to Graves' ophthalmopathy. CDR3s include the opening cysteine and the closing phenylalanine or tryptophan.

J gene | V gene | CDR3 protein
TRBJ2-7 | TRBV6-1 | CASRDPGGSYEQYF
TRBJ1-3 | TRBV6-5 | CASSYSGPHSGNTIYF
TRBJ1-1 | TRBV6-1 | CASSEQNRVNTEAFF
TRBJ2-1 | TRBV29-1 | CSGALNEQFF
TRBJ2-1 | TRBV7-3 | CASSLTGGSNEQFF
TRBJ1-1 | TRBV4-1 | CASSHGGPAEAFF
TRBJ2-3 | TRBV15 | CATSREGQDTQYF
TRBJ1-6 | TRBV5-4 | CASSSGTYNSPLHF
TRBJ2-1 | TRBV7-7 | CASSLGAGGPGDEQFF
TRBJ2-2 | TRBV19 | CASRHDGTANTGELFF
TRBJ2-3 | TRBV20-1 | CSAVTDTQYF
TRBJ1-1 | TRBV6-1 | CASRVRGLGAEAFF
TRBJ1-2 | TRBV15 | CATSREGYYGYTF
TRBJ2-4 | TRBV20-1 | CSASPGQLNIQYF
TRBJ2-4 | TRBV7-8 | CASSLRIAGGIQYF
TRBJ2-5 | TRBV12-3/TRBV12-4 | CASRLAGETQYF
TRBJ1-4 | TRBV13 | CASRKWTGTGEKLFF
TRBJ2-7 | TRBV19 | CASSPWDRETQREAYEQYF
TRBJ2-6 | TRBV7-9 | CASRSGTGSSGANVLTF
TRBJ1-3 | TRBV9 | CASSPPPGNTIYF
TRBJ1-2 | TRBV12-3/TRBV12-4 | CASSLRDRQTHYGYTF
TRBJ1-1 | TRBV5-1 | CASSLAGGGEPNTEAFF
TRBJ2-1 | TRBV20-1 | CSARAEPESYNEQFF
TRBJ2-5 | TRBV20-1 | CSARSRETQYF
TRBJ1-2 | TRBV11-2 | CASSLDSIGSTNTF
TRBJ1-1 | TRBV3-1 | CASSQVRGSGAFF
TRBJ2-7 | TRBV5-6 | CASSRGPGPTYEQYF
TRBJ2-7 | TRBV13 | CASSRDRGHEQYF
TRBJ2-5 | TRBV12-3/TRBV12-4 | CASSLRAPQETQYF
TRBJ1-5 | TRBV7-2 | CASSQTAVHQPQHF
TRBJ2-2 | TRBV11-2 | CASSTRRTGGAGELFF
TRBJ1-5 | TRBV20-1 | CSARELARADQPQHF
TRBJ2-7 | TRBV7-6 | CAGSLEPGQIYEQYF
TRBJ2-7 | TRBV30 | CAWSGTGSEQYF
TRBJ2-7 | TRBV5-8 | CASSLVYGSYEQYF
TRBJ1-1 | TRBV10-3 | CAISERGGGGNTEAFF
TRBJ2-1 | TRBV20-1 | CSASHRVPVGDEQFF
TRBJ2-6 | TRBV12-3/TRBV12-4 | CASTPTRGRDGANVLTF
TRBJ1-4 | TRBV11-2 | CASSRDRAGGEKLFF
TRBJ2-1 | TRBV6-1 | CASSYHDGAYNEQFF
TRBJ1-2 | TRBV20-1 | CSALNGYTF
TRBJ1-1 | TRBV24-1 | CATRTRVNTEAFF
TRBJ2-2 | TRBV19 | CASSITGRTGELFF
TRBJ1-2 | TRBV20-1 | CSASHNYGYTF
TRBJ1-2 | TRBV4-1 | CASSQERGGYGYTF
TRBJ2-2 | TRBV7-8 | CASSPVWANTGELFF
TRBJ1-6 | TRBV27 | CASSLDRNSPLHF